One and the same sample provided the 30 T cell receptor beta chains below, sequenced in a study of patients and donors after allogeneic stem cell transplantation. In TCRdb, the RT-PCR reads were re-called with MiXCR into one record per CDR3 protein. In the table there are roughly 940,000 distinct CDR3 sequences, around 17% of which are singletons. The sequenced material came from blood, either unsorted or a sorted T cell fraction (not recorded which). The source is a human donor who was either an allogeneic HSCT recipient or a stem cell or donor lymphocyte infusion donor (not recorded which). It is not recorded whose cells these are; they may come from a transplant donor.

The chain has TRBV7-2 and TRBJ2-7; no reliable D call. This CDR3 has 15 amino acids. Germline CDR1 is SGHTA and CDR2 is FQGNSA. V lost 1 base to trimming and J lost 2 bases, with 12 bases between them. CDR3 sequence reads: CASSLGLGPAYEQYF. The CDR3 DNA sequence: TGTGCCAGCAGCTTAGGGTTAGGCCCTGCCTACGAGCAGTACTTC.

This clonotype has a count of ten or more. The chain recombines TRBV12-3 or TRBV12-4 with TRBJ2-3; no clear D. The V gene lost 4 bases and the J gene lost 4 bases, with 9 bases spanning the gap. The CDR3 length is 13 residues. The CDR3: CASSWPWADTQYF. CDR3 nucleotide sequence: TGTGCCAGCAGTTGGCCTTGGGCAGATACGCAGTATTTT.

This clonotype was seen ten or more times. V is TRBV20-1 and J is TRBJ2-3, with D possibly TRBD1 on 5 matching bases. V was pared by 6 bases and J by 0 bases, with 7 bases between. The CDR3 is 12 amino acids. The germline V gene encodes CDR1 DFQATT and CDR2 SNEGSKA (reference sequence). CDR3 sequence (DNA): TGCAGTGCAGACAGTAGCACAGATACGCAGTATTTT. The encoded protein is CSADSSTDTQYF.

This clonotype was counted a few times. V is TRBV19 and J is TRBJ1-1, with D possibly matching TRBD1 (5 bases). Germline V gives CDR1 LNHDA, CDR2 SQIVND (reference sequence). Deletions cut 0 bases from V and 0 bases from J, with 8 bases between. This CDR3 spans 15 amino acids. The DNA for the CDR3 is TGTGCCAGTAGTATAGATGTCAGGGTGAACACTGAAGCTTTCTTT. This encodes CASSIDVRVNTEAFF.

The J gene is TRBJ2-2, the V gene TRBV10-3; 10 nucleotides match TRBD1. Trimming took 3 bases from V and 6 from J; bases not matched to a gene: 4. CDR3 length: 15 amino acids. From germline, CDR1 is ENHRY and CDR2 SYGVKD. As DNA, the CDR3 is TGTGCCATCAGTGACCGGGACAGGGGAGCCGGGGAGCTGTTTTTT. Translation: CAISDRDRGAGELFF.

The CDR3 coding sequence is TGTGCCAGCAGCTTAGGCGGGAGCCTGCTCCACGAGCAGTACTTC. Protein sequence: CASSLGGSLLHEQYF. The genes are TRBV7-2 and TRBJ2-7, with TRBD2 matching over 7 bases. V gave up 1 base and J gave up 5 bases; unmatched junction bases: 8. The CDR3 is made up of 15 amino acids. In germline, CDR1 is SGHTA, CDR2 FQGNSA. Filled out from reference TRBV7-2 and TRBJ2-7, the complete variable domain reads GAGVSQSPSNKVTEKGKDVELRCDPISGHTALYWYRQSLGQGLEFLIYFQGNSAPDKSGLPSDRFSAERTGGSVSTLTIQRTQQEDSAVYLCASSLGGSLLHEQYFGPGTRLTVT.

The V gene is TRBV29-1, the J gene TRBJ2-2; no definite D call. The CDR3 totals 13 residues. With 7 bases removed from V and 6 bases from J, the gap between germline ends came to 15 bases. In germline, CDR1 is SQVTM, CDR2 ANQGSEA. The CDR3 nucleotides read TGCAGCGAACCGAAAGTGGGGTCCGGGGAGCTGTTTTTT. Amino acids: CSEPKVGSGELFF.

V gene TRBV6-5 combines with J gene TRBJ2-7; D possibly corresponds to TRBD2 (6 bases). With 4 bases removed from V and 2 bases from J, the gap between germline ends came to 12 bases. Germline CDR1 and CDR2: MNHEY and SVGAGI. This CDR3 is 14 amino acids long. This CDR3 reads CASSSGLGAYEQYF. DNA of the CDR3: TGTGCCAGCAGTTCGGGACTCGGAGCCTACGAGCAGTACTTC.

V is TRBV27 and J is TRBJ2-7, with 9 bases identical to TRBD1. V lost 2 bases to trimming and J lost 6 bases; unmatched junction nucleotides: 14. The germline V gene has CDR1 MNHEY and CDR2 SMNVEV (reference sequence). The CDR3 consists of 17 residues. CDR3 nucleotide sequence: TGTGCCAGCAGTTTAAAAGAAGAGGGACAGGGCCCTTCCGAGCAGTACTTC. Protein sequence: CASSLKEEGQGPSEQYF.

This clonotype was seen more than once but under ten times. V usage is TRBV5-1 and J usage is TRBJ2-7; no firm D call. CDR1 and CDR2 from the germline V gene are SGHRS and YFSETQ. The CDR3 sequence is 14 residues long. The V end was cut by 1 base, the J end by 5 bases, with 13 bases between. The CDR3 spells CASSLKGANHEQYF. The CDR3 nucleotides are TGCGCCAGCAGCTTGAAGGGTGCGAACCACGAGCAGTACTTC.

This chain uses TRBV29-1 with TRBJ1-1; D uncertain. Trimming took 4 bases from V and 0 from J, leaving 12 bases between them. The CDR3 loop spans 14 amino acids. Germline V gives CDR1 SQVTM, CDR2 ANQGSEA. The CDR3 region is CSVGLLSVNTEAFF. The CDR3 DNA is TGCAGCGTTGGTCTGCTCAGCGTGAACACTGAAGCTTTCTTT.

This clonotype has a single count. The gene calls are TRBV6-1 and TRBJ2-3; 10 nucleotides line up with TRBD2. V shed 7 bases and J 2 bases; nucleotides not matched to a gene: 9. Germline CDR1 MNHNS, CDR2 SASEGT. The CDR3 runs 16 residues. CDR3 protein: CASIARAGGNTDTQYF. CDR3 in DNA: TGTGCCAGCATCGCCCGAGCGGGGGGGAACACAGATACGCAGTATTTT.

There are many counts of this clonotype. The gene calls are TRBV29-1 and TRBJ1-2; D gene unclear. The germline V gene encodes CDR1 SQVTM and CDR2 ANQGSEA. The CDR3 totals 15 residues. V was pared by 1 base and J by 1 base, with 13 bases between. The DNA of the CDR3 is TGCAGCGTTGAAGTTCCCGGCAGAGTTAACTATGGCTACACCTTC. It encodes CSVEVPGRVNYGYTF.

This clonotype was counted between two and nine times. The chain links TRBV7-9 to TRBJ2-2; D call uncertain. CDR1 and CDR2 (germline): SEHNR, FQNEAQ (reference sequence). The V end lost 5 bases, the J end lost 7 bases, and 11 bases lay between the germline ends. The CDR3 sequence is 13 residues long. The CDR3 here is CASSPRFSGELFF. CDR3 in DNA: TGTGCCAGCAGCCCGAGGTTTAGCGGGGAGCTGTTTTTT.

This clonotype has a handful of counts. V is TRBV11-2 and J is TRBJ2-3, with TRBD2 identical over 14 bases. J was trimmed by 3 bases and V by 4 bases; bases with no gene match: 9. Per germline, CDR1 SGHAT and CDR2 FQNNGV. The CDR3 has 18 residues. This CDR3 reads CASSYSRLAGGPTDTQYF. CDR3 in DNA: TGTGCCAGCAGCTACAGCAGACTAGCGGGAGGGCCAACAGATACGCAGTATTTT.

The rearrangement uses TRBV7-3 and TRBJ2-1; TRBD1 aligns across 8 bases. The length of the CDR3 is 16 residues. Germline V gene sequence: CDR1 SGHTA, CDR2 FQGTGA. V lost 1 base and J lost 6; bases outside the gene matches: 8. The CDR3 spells CASSLRVTGVRNEQFF. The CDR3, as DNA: TGTGCCAGCAGCTTAAGAGTGACAGGGGTCCGCAATGAGCAGTTCTTC.

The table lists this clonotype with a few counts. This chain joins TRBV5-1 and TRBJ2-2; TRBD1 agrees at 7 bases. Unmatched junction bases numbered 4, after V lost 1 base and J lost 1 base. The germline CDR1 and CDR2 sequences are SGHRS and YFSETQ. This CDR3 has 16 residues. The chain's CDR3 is CASSLPGQMNTGELFF. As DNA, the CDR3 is TGCGCCAGCAGCTTGCCGGGACAGATGAACACCGGGGAGCTGTTTTTT.

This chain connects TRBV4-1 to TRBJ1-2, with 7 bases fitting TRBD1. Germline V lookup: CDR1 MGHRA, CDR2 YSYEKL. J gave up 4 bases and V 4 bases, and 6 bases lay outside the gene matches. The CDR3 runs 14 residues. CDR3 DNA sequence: TGCGCCAGCAGCCCTACAGGGGCGGGCTATGGCTACACCTTC. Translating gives CASSPTGAGYGYTF.

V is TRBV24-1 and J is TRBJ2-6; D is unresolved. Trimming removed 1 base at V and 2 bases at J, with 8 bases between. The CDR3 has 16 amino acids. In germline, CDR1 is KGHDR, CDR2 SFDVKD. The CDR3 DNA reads TGTGCCACCAGTGATTTTGGGGTTCCTGGGGCCAACGTCCTGACTTTC. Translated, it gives CATSDFGVPGANVLTF.

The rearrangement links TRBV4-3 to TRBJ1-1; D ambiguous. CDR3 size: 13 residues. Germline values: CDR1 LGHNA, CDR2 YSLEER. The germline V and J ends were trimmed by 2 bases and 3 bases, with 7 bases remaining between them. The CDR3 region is CASSQTADTEAFF. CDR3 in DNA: TGCGCCAGCAGCCAAACGGCGGACACTGAAGCTTTCTTT.

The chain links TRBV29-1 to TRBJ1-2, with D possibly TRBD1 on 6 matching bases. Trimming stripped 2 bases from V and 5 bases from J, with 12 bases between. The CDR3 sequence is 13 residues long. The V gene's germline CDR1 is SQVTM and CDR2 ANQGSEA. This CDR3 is CSVELQGVYGYTF. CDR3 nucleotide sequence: TGCAGCGTTGAATTACAGGGTGTATATGGCTACACCTTC.

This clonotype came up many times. In DNA form, the CDR3 reads TGTGCCAGCAGTTTCGGGGGTACGAAAAACATTCAGTACTTC. It specifies CASSFGGTKNIQYF. The rearrangement links TRBV12-3 or TRBV12-4 to TRBJ2-4; weak D call: TRBD2 (6 bases). Trimming left V 3 bases short and J 4 bases short, with 10 bases between. The CDR3 is 14 amino acids.

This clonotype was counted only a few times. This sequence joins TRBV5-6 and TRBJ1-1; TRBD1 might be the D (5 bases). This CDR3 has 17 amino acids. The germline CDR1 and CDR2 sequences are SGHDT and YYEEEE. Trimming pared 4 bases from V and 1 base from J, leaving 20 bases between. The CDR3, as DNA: TGTGCCAGCAGCCGCTTCAAATTTGAGGGGTCGAACACTGAAGCTTTCTTT. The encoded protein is CASSRFKFEGSNTEAFF.

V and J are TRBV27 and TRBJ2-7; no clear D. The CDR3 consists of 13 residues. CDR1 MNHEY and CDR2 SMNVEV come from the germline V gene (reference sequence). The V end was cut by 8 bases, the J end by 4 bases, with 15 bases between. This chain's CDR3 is CASSSTPPYEQYF. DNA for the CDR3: TGTGCCAGCTCGAGCACTCCCCCTTACGAGCAGTACTTC.

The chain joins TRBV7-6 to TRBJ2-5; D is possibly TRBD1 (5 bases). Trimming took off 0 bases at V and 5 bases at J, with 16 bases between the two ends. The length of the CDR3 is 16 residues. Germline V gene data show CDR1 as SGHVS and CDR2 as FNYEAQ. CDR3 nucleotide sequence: TGTGCCAGCAGCTTAGCTAGGACACCACTGGGGGAGACCCAGTACTTC. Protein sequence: CASSLARTPLGETQYF.

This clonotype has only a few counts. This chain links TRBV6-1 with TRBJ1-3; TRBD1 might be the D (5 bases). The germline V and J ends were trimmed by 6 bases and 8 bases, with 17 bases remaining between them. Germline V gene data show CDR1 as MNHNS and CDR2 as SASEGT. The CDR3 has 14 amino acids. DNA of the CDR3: TGTGCCAGCAGGACGGGACGGAGGGTGGACACCATATATTTT. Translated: CASRTGRRVDTIYF.

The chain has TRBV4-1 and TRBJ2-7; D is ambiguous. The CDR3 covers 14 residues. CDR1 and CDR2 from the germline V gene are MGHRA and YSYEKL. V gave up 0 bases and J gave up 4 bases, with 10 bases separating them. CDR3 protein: CASSQEVEVYEQYF. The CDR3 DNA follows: TGCGCCAGCAGCCAAGAGGTCGAGGTGTACGAGCAGTACTTC.

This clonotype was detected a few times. CDR3 nucleotides: TGTGCCACCAGTGTGCTACTAGCGGGGTTGGTTGAGCAGTTCTTC. This codes for CATSVLLAGLVEQFF. This rearrangement joins TRBV24-1 to TRBJ2-1, with 10 bases lining up with TRBD2. V shed 5 bases and J 9 bases; nucleotides not matched to a gene: 9. The CDR3 consists of 15 residues. CDR1 is KGHDR and CDR2 is SFDVKD in the germline V gene.

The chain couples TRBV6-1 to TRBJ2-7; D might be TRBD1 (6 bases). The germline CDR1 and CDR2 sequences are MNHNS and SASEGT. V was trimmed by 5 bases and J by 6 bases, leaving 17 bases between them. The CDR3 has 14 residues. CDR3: CASSPITGYGEQYF. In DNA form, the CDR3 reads TGTGCCAGCAGTCCGATTACAGGGTACGGCGAGCAGTACTTC.

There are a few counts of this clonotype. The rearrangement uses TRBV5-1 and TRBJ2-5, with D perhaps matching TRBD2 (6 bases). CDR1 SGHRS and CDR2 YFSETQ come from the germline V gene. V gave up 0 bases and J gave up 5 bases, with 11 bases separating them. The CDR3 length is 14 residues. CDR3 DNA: TGCGCCAGCAGCTTGGTGGGCCTAGCGGAGACCCAGTACTTC. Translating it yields CASSLVGLAETQYF.